The 13 T cell receptor beta chains given below trace back to one sample, sequenced in a study of identifying expanded T cells in peripheral blood. Sequenced by immunoSEQ multiplex PCR; TCRdb stores in-frame clones only, minus some. The data contain 50,000 to 70,000 clones, more than 75% of them seen just once; the ten biggest clones take up roughly 4.5%. Material for sequencing was blood. All receptors come from a person between 18 and 75 years old in good health.

This chain connects TRBV21-1 to TRBJ2-2; TRBD2, as called in the table, went unchecked against the DNA. TRBV21-1 is shown as a pseudogene. The CDR3 runs 17 residues. The DNA of the CDR3 is TGTGCCAGCAGCAAAAAGTCTAGCGGGGGGAACACCGGGGAGCTGTTTTTT. It translates to CASSKKSSGGNTGELFF.

J is TRBJ1-3 and V is TRBV28, with D uncertain. CDR1 and CDR2 (germline): MDHEN, SYDVKM. The CDR3 length is 13 residues. Trimming shortened V by 7 bases and J by 4 bases, and 11 bases separated the two germline ends. DNA of the CDR3: TGTGCCAGCAAAGAGGAACCCGGAAACACCATATATTTT. It translates to CASKEEPGNTIYF.

V is TRBV9 and J is TRBJ1-4, with TRBD1 as a possible D gene (6 bases). Trimming took off 0 bases at V and 4 bases at J, with 10 bases between the two ends. Germline assignment: CDR1 SGDLS and CDR2 YYNGEE. This CDR3 contains 15 residues. The CDR3 DNA reads TGTGCCAGCAGCGTAGAGGCAGGGGTTAATGAAAAACTGTTTTTT. Protein product: CASSVEAGVNEKLFF.

The chain combines TRBV11-1 with TRBJ2-7; no clear D gene. CDR1 is SGHAT and CDR2 is FQDESV in the germline V gene (reference sequence). Trimming shortened V by 8 bases and J by 2 bases, and 16 bases separated the two germline ends. The CDR3 sequence is 14 residues long. In DNA, the CDR3 is TGTGCCAGCGCTCATCGACCCGGAGCCTACGAGCAGTACTTC. It yields the protein CASAHRPGAYEQYF.

The CDR3 DNA is TGTGCCAGCAGTGGGAGGGGAACCTACGAGCAGTACTTC. This encodes CASSGRGTYEQYF. V and J are TRBV5-6 and TRBJ2-7, with TRBD2 matching 7 bases. CDR3 length equals 13 residues. Germline CDR1 and CDR2: SGHDT and YYEEEE. V was clipped by 5 bases and J by 2 bases; unmatched bases: 4.

This clone appeared a single time. J is TRBJ2-7 and V is TRBV28, with TRBD1 matching 7 bases. The V and J ends lost 6 bases and 4 bases, in that order; junction bases with no gene match: 12. The CDR3 sequence is 15 residues long. Germline V gene sequence: CDR1 MDHEN, CDR2 SYDVKM. This CDR3 is CASSLGRDRSYEQYF. CDR3 coding DNA: TGTGCCAGCAGCCTCGGACGGGACAGATCTTACGAGCAGTACTTC.

The V and J genes are TRBV7-6 and TRBJ2-7, with D possibly TRBD2 on 5 matching bases. This CDR3 has 13 amino acids. V lost 2 bases, J lost 2 bases, and 7 bases lay in between. Germline V CDR1 and CDR2: SGHVS, FNYEAQ. The CDR3, as DNA: TGTGCCAGCAGCTTAAACGGGGCCTACGAGCAGTACTTC. Translating it yields CASSLNGAYEQYF.

The genes are TRBV6-1 and TRBJ1-4; TRBD1 is a possible D gene (6 bases). CDR1 and CDR2 from the germline V gene are MNHNS and SASEGT. V shed 6 bases and J shed 3 bases, with 14 bases lying between them. The CDR3 covers 15 residues. CDR3 loop: CASRNTGSPNEKLFF. Here the CDR3 DNA reads TGTGCCAGCAGGAACACAGGGTCGCCTAATGAAAAACTGTTTTTT.

The V gene is TRBV4-3, the J gene TRBJ1-2; 7 nucleotides agree with TRBD1. The V gene's germline CDR1 is LGHNA and CDR2 YSLEER. This CDR3 contains 17 residues. V dropped 4 bases and J dropped 4; count of bases not matched to a gene: 15. In DNA form, the CDR3 reads TGCGCCAGCAGCCTCAGTTTAACCGGACAGGCCAGCTATGGCTACACCTTC. It encodes CASSLSLTGQASYGYTF.

The V call is TRBV2, the J call TRBJ2-5; TRBD2 matches at 9 bases. From germline, CDR1 is SNHLY and CDR2 FYNNEI. The CDR3 is 15 amino acids. Trimming cost V 3 bases and J 4 bases; bases outside gene matches: 6. The CDR3, as DNA: TGTGCCAGCAGTGATGCTAGCGGGAATGGAGAGACCCAGTACTTC. It specifies CASSDASGNGETQYF. Looking up the rest from reference TRBV2 and TRBJ2-5 gives the full variable domain: EPEVTQTPSHQVTQMGQEVILRCVPISNHLYFYWYRQILGQKVEFLVSFYNNEISEKSEIFDDQFSVERPDGSNFTLKIRSTKLEDSAMYFCASSDASGNGETQYFGPGTRLLVL.

This chain connects TRBV7-8 to TRBJ2-2; 9 nucleotides align to TRBD1. The J segment lost 4 bases and the V segment lost 4 bases, leaving 1 base of the junction unmatched. This CDR3 is 14 amino acids long. The germline CDR1 and CDR2 sequences are SGHVS and FQNEAQ. The CDR3 bases are TGTGCCAGCAGCTGGGGACAGGGCACCGGGGAGCTGTTTTTT. This encodes CASSWGQGTGELFF.

The V call is TRBV15, the J call TRBJ2-7, with TRBD1 matching over 7 bases. The ends lost 0 bases at V and 3 bases at J; junction bases unmatched: 2. Germline V gene sequence: CDR1 LNHNV, CDR2 YYDKDF (reference sequence). This CDR3 is built from 14 residues. CDR3 coding DNA: TGTGCCACCAGCAGAGACAACAGGGGCTACGAGCAGTACTTC. Translation: CATSRDNRGYEQYF.

The chain couples TRBV10-3 to TRBJ1-2; TRBD1 might be the D (5 bases). Deletions cut 5 bases from V and 2 bases from J, with 9 bases between. Germline V lookup: CDR1 ENHRY, CDR2 SYGVKD. CDR3 length: 13 residues. This CDR3 is CAISWGENYGYTF. As DNA, the CDR3 is TGTGCCATCAGTTGGGGGGAAAACTATGGCTACACCTTC.